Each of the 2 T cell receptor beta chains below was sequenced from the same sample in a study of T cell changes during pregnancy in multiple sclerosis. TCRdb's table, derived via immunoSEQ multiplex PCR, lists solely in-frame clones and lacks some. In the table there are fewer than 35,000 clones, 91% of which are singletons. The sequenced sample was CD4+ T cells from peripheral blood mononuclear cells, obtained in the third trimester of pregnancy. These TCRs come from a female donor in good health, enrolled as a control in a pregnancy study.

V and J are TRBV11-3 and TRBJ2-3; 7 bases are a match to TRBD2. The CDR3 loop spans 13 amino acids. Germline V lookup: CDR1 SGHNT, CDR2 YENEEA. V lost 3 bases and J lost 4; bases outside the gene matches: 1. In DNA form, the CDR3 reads TGTGCCAGCAGCTTTACTAGCGCAGATACGCAGTATTTT. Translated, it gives CASSFTSADTQYF.

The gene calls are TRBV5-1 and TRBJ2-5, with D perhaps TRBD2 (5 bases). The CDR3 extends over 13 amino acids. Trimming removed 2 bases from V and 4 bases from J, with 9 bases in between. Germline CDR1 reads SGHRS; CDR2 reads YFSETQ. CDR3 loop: CASSFRTRETQYF. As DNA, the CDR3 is TGCGCCAGCAGCTTTAGGACTCGAGAGACCCAGTACTTC. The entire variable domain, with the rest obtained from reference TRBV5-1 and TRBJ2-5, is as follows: KAGVTQTPRYLIKTRGQQVTLSCSPISGHRSVSWYQQTPGQGLQFLFEYFSETQRNKGNFPGRFSGRQFSNSRSEMNVSTLELGDSALYLCASSFRTRETQYFGPGTRLLVL.